The 29 T cell receptor beta chains below all came from one sample that was sequenced in a study of vaccination effects on CD4 cells after COVID-19. Sequencing was performed with immunoSEQ multiplex PCR; in TCRdb, only in-frame clones are kept and a portion is missing. Among tens of thousands of clones listed, approximately 75% were seen once. At the end of approximately 10 days of culture, CD4+ T cells were isolated. Their cognate antigens are unknown. The source was CD4+ T cells from PBMCs cultured without peptide, collected before COVID-19 vaccination. The receptors here all came from a human donor who received a COVID-19 vaccine.

The chain is built from TRBV7-2 and TRBJ2-3; TRBD2 matches at 7 bases. After removal of 5 bases from V and 4 bases from J, the junction contained 9 bases not matched to a gene. The CDR3 totals 15 residues. In germline, CDR1 is SGHTA, CDR2 FQGNSA. The CDR3 is CASSPRTRLPDTQYF. For the CDR3, the DNA is TGTGCCAGCAGCCCACGGACTAGACTTCCAGATACGCAGTATTTT. The full variable domain, with the rest looked up from reference TRBV7-2 and TRBJ2-3, is GAGVSQSPSNKVTEKGKDVELRCDPISGHTALYWYRQSLGQGLEFLIYFQGNSAPDKSGLPSDRFSAERTGGSVSTLTIQRTQQEDSAVYLCASSPRTRLPDTQYFGPGTRLTVL.

The chain carries TRBV15 and TRBJ1-2, with 8 bases matching TRBD1. In germline, CDR1 is LNHNV, CDR2 YYDKDF (reference sequence). The CDR3 runs 18 residues. Trimming took 0 bases from V and 2 from J; bases not matched to a gene: 11. CDR3 sequence (DNA): TGTGCCACCAGCAGAGATCCCAGGGGGCGATATGGAAACTATGGCTACACCTTC. The encoded protein is CATSRDPRGRYGNYGYTF.

The V call is TRBV20-1, the J call TRBJ1-6, with a tentative D call TRBD1 (6 bases). The CDR3 is 13 residues long. Germline CDR1 DFQATT, CDR2 SNEGSKA (reference sequence). V was pared by 3 bases and J by 10 bases, with 13 bases between. The CDR3 protein is CSASEQGSSPLHF. Written as DNA, the CDR3 is TGCAGTGCTAGTGAACAGGGCTCGTCACCCCTCCACTTT.

The chain carries TRBV4-1 and TRBJ1-6; D may be TRBD1 (5 bases). The CDR3 has 18 amino acids. V was trimmed by 3 bases and J by 0 bases, leaving 15 bases between them. CDR1 and CDR2 from the germline V gene are MGHRA and YSYEKL. Here the CDR3 reads CASSHTGGGSSYNSPLHF. In DNA form, the CDR3 reads TGCGCCAGCAGCCATACCGGGGGGGGGAGCTCCTATAATTCACCCCTCCACTTT.

J is TRBJ2-5 and V is TRBV10-2, with D maybe TRBD2 (6 bases). Germline V gene sequence: CDR1 WSHSY, CDR2 SAAADI. CDR3 length equals 17 residues. Trimming shortened V by 6 bases and J by 2 bases, and 22 bases separated the two germline ends. This CDR3 reads CASSGASYRGIQETQYF. For the CDR3, the DNA is TGCGCCAGCAGCGGGGCCTCTTATCGGGGGATTCAAGAGACCCAGTACTTC.

The rearrangement joins TRBV11-2 to TRBJ1-1, with 8 bases fitting TRBD1. The germline V gene has CDR1 SGHAT and CDR2 FQNNGV. With V trimmed by 2 bases and J by 5 bases, 1 base remained unmatched. The CDR3 is made up of 13 amino acids. The CDR3 is CASSLNRGTEAFF. CDR3 in DNA: TGTGCCAGCAGCTTAAACAGGGGGACTGAAGCTTTCTTT.

The chain employs TRBV2 and TRBJ2-5, with 7 positions matching TRBD2. Per the germline V gene, CDR1 is SNHLY and CDR2 is FYNNEI. This CDR3 has 16 amino acids. V was clipped by 5 bases and J by 2 bases; unmatched bases: 11. The CDR3 loop is CASSKQRGGWQETQYF. DNA of the CDR3: TGTGCCAGCAGTAAACAGCGGGGAGGGTGGCAAGAGACCCAGTACTTC.

CDR3 residues: CAAGTYEQYF. The CDR3 nucleotides read TGTGCGGCGGGGACCTACGAGCAGTACTTC. The chain is built from TRBV30 and TRBJ2-7; the D gene is possibly TRBD2 (6 bases). This CDR3 has 10 residues. CDR1 and CDR2 from the germline V gene are GTSNPN and SVGIG (reference sequence).

CDR3 coding DNA: TGTGCCAGCAGCTTAGATCCGCCCAGGCGGACCGGCGGAAACACCATATATTTT. This translates into CASSLDPPRRTGGNTIYF. The rearrangement links TRBV7-2 to TRBJ1-3, with unresolved D. The V gene lost 1 base and the J gene lost 4 bases, with 20 bases spanning the gap. The germline V gene has CDR1 SGHTA and CDR2 FQGNSA. The CDR3 runs 18 residues. The full variable domain, completed using reference TRBV7-2 and TRBJ1-3, is GAGVSQSPSNKVTEKGKDVELRCDPISGHTALYWYRQSLGQGLEFLIYFQGNSAPDKSGLPSDRFSAERTGGSVSTLTIQRTQQEDSAVYLCASSLDPPRRTGGNTIYFGEGSWLTVV.

The chain has TRBV5-6 and TRBJ1-1; D might be TRBD1 (5 bases). The CDR3 loop spans 15 amino acids. Germline V gene lookup returns CDR1 SGHDT and CDR2 YYEEEE. The V and J ends lost 0 bases and 4 bases respectively, with 13 bases between them. The CDR3 region has the DNA TGTGCCAGCAGCTTGGCCAGGGTCTCGGTCACTGAAGCTTTCTTT. Encoded protein: CASSLARVSVTEAFF.

The gene calls are TRBV21-1 and TRBJ1-2; TRBD1 is the table's D call, not checked against the DNA. TRBV21-1 is deemed a pseudogene. The CDR3 has 13 residues. The CDR3 loop is CASSKKQASGYTF. The CDR3 DNA reads as TGTGCCAGCAGCAAAAAACAGGCCTCGGGCTACACCTTC.

The chain is built from TRBV28 and TRBJ1-3; D remains ambiguous. The CDR3 extends over 15 amino acids. CDR1 and CDR2 from the germline V gene are MDHEN and SYDVKM. The V end was cut by 8 bases, the J end by 2 bases, with 16 bases between. The chain's CDR3 is CASLSLGEAGNTIYF. The CDR3 nucleotides are TGTGCCAGCCTCTCACTCGGGGAGGCTGGAAACACCATATATTTT.

The sample holds a few counts of this clone. The chain couples TRBV2 to TRBJ2-1; D is perhaps TRBD1 (5 bases). Germline V gives CDR1 SNHLY, CDR2 FYNNEI. CDR3 length: 15 residues. The germline V and J ends were trimmed by 6 bases and 7 bases, with 19 bases remaining between them. The chain's CDR3 is CASSFQGLLKNEQFF. The CDR3 region has the DNA TGTGCCAGCAGCTTCCAGGGCCTCCTGAAAAATGAGCAGTTCTTC.

By its share, this clone is medium-sized. The genes are TRBV4-2 and TRBJ2-1; D is possibly TRBD2 (7 bases). V lost 0 bases, J lost 12 bases, and 21 bases lay in between. The CDR3 covers 16 residues. Germline V gene sequence: CDR1 LGHNA, CDR2 YNFKEQ. This CDR3 reads CASSQDGAGAYQWQFF. CDR3 bases: TGTGCCAGCAGCCAAGATGGCGCGGGGGCCTATCAGTGGCAGTTCTTC.

This chain uses TRBV12-5 with TRBJ1-4, with no clear D. The CDR3 extends over 16 amino acids. Trimming pared 5 bases from V and 2 bases from J, leaving 15 bases between. Germline loops: CDR1 LGHNT, CDR2 FRNRAP. The CDR3 region has the DNA TGTGCTAGTGGTGTGGGCTTCATGGGGACTAATGAAAAACTGTTTTTT. This translates into CASGVGFMGTNEKLFF.

The gene calls are TRBV4-3 and TRBJ2-1; a possible D gene is TRBD2 (6 bases). CDR3 length: 17 amino acids. Germline-derived CDR1 and CDR2 are LGHNA and YSLEER. The V end was cut by 3 bases, the J end by 0 bases, with 15 bases between. The CDR3 loop is CASSQTPGSNSYNEQFF. In nucleotides, the CDR3 is TGCGCCAGCAGCCAGACCCCCGGGAGCAACTCCTACAATGAGCAGTTCTTC.

This clone occurred once. The chain recombines TRBV7-9 with TRBJ2-1; maybe TRBD1 (9 bases). The CDR3 is made up of 15 amino acids. Trimming shortened V by 11 bases and J by 4 bases, and 21 bases separated the two germline ends. Looked up from germline, CDR1 is SEHNR and CDR2 is FQNEAQ (reference sequence). CDR3 coding DNA: TGTGCCCTGCGACGGGGGGGACAGGGATACAATGAGCAGTTCTTC. It codes for CALRRGGQGYNEQFF. The full variable domain, rest sourced from reference TRBV7-9 and TRBJ2-1, is DTGVSQNPRHKITKRGQNVTFRCDPISEHNRLYWYRQTLGQGPEFLTYFQNEAQLEKSRLLSDRFSAERPKGSFSTLEIQRTEQGDSAMYLCALRRGGQGYNEQFFGPGTRLTVL.

The chain employs TRBV16 and TRBJ1-2; D remains ambiguous. From germline, CDR1 is KGHSY and CDR2 FQNENV. The CDR3 extends over 13 amino acids. The V and J ends lost 0 bases and 0 bases respectively, with 2 bases between them. The CDR3 here is CASSQSSNYGYTF. The CDR3 coding sequence is TGTGCCAGCAGCCAATCGTCTAACTATGGCTACACCTTC. Full variable domain (remainder filled in from reference TRBV16 and TRBJ1-2): GEEVAQTPKHLVRGEGQKAKLYCAPIKGHSYVFWYQQVLKNEFKFLISFQNENVFDETGMPKERFSAKCLPNSPCSLEIQATKLEDSAVYFCASSQSSNYGYTFGSGTRLTVV.

The chain links TRBV6-5 to TRBJ1-2, with TRBD1 matching over 7 bases. V trimming: 0 bases; J trimming: 2 bases; junction bases outside the gene matches: 6. Germline-derived CDR1 and CDR2 are MNHEY and SVGAGI. The CDR3 consists of 16 residues. Here the CDR3 DNA reads TGTGCCAGCAGTTACTCGATGGGACAGCCAAACTATGGCTACACCTTC. Protein product: CASSYSMGQPNYGYTF.

The V gene is TRBV2, the J gene TRBJ2-7; 9 positions agree with TRBD1. The CDR3 covers 13 residues. Looked up from germline, CDR1 is SNHLY and CDR2 is FYNNEI. J gave up 6 bases and V 6 bases, and 6 bases lay outside the gene matches. DNA of the CDR3: TGTGCCAGCAGCCGGGACAGGGTGGGCGAGCAGTACTTC. As protein: CASSRDRVGEQYF.

The gene calls are TRBV5-3 and TRBJ2-6; D gene ambiguous. TRBV5-3 is placed among ORFs of uncertain function. This CDR3 is built from 13 residues. Between the trimmed V and J ends, which lost 4 bases and 7 bases, there was a span of 9 bases. For the CDR3, the DNA is TGTGCCAGAAGCCCAAACCTAGCCAACGTCCTGACTTTC. This translates into CARSPNLANVLTF.

The chain employs TRBV28 and TRBJ1-3; no clear D. V lost 3 bases and J lost 4, with 13 bases in between. CDR1 MDHEN and CDR2 SYDVKM come from the germline V gene. The CDR3 has 15 residues. CDR3 loop: CASSFATAQGNTIYF. The DNA for the CDR3 is TGTGCCAGCAGTTTTGCGACCGCACAAGGAAACACCATATATTTT.

The chain joins TRBV19 to TRBJ2-3; 8 bases match TRBD1. Germline V gene lookup returns CDR1 LNHDA and CDR2 SQIVND (reference sequence). The CDR3 totals 15 residues. Trimming at V came to 3 bases and at J to 4 bases, leaving 6 bases not matched to a gene. The chain's CDR3 is CASSISWTGPDTQYF. CDR3 DNA sequence: TGTGCCAGTAGTATCTCATGGACAGGGCCAGATACGCAGTATTTT.

The CDR3: CASSQGDRDLHTQYF. The DNA of the CDR3 is TGCGCCAGCAGCCAAGGGGACAGGGATTTACATACGCAGTATTTT. The chain couples TRBV4-1 to TRBJ2-3; 9 bases align to TRBD1. The ends lost 1 base at V and 7 bases at J; junction bases unmatched: 6. Looked up from germline, CDR1 is MGHRA and CDR2 is YSYEKL. The CDR3 sequence is 15 residues long.

This rearrangement joins TRBV7-2 to TRBJ1-2; the D gene is possibly TRBD1 (6 bases). This CDR3 has 13 amino acids. CDR1 is SGHTA and CDR2 is FQGNSA in the germline V gene. V was cut by 2 bases and J by 4 bases, with 8 bases left in between. DNA of the CDR3: TGTGCCAGCAGCTTAAGGGGGGCCTATGGCTACACCTTC. Amino acids: CASSLRGAYGYTF.

The V call is TRBV29-1, the J call TRBJ2-7; D unresolved. The CDR3 contains 12 residues. V shed 1 base and J shed 4 bases, with 8 bases lying between them. Germline values: CDR1 SQVTM, CDR2 ANQGSEA. CDR3 in DNA: TGCAGCGTTGAAGCCAGCCCATACGAGCAGTACTTC. It codes for CSVEASPYEQYF.

The chain couples TRBV7-3 to TRBJ2-1, with 8 bases lining up with TRBD1. The V gene's germline CDR1 is SGHTA and CDR2 FQGTGA. V was pared by 2 bases and J by 7 bases, with 10 bases of the junction left unmatched. The length of the CDR3 is 16 residues. CDR3 bases: TGTGCCAGCAGCTTAGGGACAGGCCTCCCCTGGAATGAGCAGTTCTTC. Translated, it gives CASSLGTGLPWNEQFF.

The J gene is TRBJ2-7, the V gene TRBV6-5; the D gene could be TRBD1 or TRBD2 (5 bases each). The CDR3 loop spans 13 amino acids. The germline V and J ends were trimmed by 5 bases and 1 base, with 9 bases remaining between them. Per germline, CDR1 MNHEY and CDR2 SVGAGI. The CDR3 DNA reads TGTGCCAGCAGTCAGGGACCGTCCTACGAGCAGTACTTC. Amino acid sequence: CASSQGPSYEQYF.

The V and J genes are TRBV2 and TRBJ1-4, with TRBD1 matching over 7 bases. In germline, CDR1 is SNHLY, CDR2 FYNNEI. The CDR3 sequence is 13 residues long. Trimming at V came to 8 bases and at J to 6 bases, leaving 6 bases not matched to a gene. CDR3 coding DNA: TGTGCCAGCTCAGAACAGGGGTATGAAAAACTGTTTTTT. Its translation is CASSEQGYEKLFF.